This T cell receptor (beta chain) was obtained from a study of cytomegalovirus exposure and HLA in healthy donors. Study-level results: Rare sequences made up most TCRs, while some public TCRs were found in many donors. Presence/absence analyses took donor sequencing depth as roughly uniform. Several of the most significant clusters appeared, in a later analysis, to be linked to common viral pathogens.

Both 60 Vbeta primers and 13 Jbeta primers went into the PCR. How the authors handled the data: The count from a later analysis was tens of millions of unique TCR beta chains, some 11 million of them shared. Repertoires were generated with immunoSEQ multiplex PCR, while TCRdb's copy carries only in-frame clones and drops some. V and J calls plus clone size are reproduced from that table; the DNA served to infer D and trimming. The sample gives 80,000 to 130,000 clones, approximately 73% of which show up once; 3.5% to 4% is in the top ten. Remarks on this clone: The antigen is not known.

Between the trimmed V and J ends, which lost 5 bases and 2 bases, there was a span of 22 bases. CDR3 length equals 18 residues. Per germline, CDR1 MNHEY and CDR2 SMNVEV (reference sequence). What was sequenced was PBMCs. The chain couples TRBV27 to TRBJ2-1; D remains ambiguous. This receptor was identified in a woman aged 45-65 years in good health and CMV-seropositive. The CDR3 sequence: CASSPPLLGIPPYNEQFF. The CDR3, as DNA: TGTGCCAGCAGTCCCCCATTACTGGGCATCCCTCCCTACAATGAGCAGTTCTTC.